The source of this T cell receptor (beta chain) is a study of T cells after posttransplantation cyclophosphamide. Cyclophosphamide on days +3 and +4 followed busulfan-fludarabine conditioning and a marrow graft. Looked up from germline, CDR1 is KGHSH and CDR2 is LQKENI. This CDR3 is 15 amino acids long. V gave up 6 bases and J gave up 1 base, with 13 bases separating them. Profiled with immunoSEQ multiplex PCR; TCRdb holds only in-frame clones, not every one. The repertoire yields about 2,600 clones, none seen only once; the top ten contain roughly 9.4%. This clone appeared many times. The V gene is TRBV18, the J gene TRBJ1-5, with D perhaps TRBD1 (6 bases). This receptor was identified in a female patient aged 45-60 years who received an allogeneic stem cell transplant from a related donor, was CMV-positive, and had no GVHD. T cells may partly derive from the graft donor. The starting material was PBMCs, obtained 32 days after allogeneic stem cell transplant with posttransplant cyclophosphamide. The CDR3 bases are TGTGCCAGCTCGCTGGGGGGGCAAAGCAATCAGCCCCAGCATTTT. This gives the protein CASSLGGQSNQPQHF.